This is a list of T cell receptor beta chains from one sample in a study of blood T cells in healthy people across ages. Each CDR3 protein is one row after TCRdb ran MiXCR on the 5' RACE reads. The data contain about 620,000 distinct CDR3 sequences, about 21% of them singletons. Sequenced sample: blood. These receptors were collected from a man aged 65-85 years in good health. The CDR3 runs from the conserved cysteine through the conserved F or W. The order of the fields is V gene, J gene, clone size, D gene, CDR3 DNA, CDR3 protein. A D gene is named only where the DNA matches it firmly. Size is stated for part of the rows, as once, few or many counts, or as a class when the clone is expanded.

V: TRBV6-6; J: TRBJ1-5; size: .; D: .; DNA: TGTGCCAGCAGTTACGTCCAGACCAATAGCAATCAGCCCCAGCATTTT; CDR3: CASSYVQTNSNQPQHF
V: TRBV28; J: TRBJ2-3; size: few; D: TRBD1; DNA: TGTGCCAGCAGTTTCCAGACCGGGACAGGGGGCGTAGATACGCAGTATTTT; CDR3: CASSFQTGTGGVDTQYF
V: TRBV12-3/TRBV12-4; J: TRBJ2-2; size: many; D: TRBD2; DNA: TGTGCCAGCAGTCCTAGCGGGAGCTCCGGGGAGCTGTTTTTT; CDR3: CASSPSGSSGELFF
V: TRBV28; J: TRBJ1-1; size: .; D: .; DNA: TGTGCCAGCAGGCCGGACGGCACTGAAGCTTTCTTT; CDR3: CASRPDGTEAFF
V: TRBV29-1; J: TRBJ2-7; size: few; D: .; DNA: TGCAGCGTTGATTCTTCTGCCGGGGTATGCGAGCAGTACTTC; CDR3: CSVDSSAGVCEQYF
V: TRBV9; J: TRBJ1-2; size: .; D: .; DNA: TGTGCCAGCAGCAGGGGACCCCTACAGGGCTACACCTTC; CDR3: CASSRGPLQGYTF
V: TRBV4-1; J: TRBJ2-7; size: .; D: .; DNA: TGCGCCAGCAGCCAAGAATTAGGCCAATTCTGCGAGCAGTACTTC; CDR3: CASSQELGQFCEQYF
V: TRBV5-1; J: TRBJ2-7; size: .; D: TRBD1; DNA: TGCGCCAGCAGAGGAGTGGACAGGTCCTACGAGCAGTACTTC; CDR3: CASRGVDRSYEQYF
V: TRBV5-4; J: TRBJ2-3; size: .; D: TRBD1; DNA: TGTGCCAGCAGCACAGGACAGGCTCAAGATACGCAGTATTTT; CDR3: CASSTGQAQDTQYF
V: TRBV7-2; J: TRBJ2-7; size: .; D: TRBD2; DNA: TGTGCCAGCAGCTCCGGACTAGCGAAGGGCCTCTACGAGCAGTACTTC; CDR3: CASSSGLAKGLYEQYF
V: TRBV6-5; J: TRBJ1-4; size: .; D: TRBD1; DNA: TGTGCCAGCAGCGACAGGGTGGATGAAAAACTGTTTTTT; CDR3: CASSDRVDEKLFF
V: TRBV28; J: TRBJ1-1; size: .; D: .; DNA: TGTGCCAGCAGTTCGAGCGGGGCAGGAGGGAGCACTGAAGCTTTCTTT; CDR3: CASSSSGAGGSTEAFF
V: TRBV12-3/TRBV12-4; J: TRBJ2-3; size: once; D: .; DNA: TGTGCCAGCAGTTTTGGGGGGGCCAAGGACACAGATACGCAGTATTTT; CDR3: CASSFGGAKDTDTQYF
V: TRBV19; J: TRBJ2-7; size: .; D: .; DNA: TGTGCCAGTAGTATCGGGACCGACGCCTACGAGCAGTACTTC; CDR3: CASSIGTDAYEQYF
V: TRBV5-1; J: TRBJ2-5; size: few; D: .; DNA: TGCGCCAGCAGCTTGGGACAGACCCTTCAAGAGACCCGGTACTTC; CDR3: CASSLGQTLQETRYF
V: TRBV14; J: TRBJ1-4; size: few; D: TRBD1; DNA: TGTGCCAGCAGCCGTCGACAGGGACATAATGAAAAACTGTTTTTT; CDR3: CASSRRQGHNEKLFF
V: TRBV7-8; J: TRBJ2-7; size: many; D: .; DNA: TGTGCCAGCAGCGCACAGGGACCCCTTCTGATTTACGAGCAGTACTTC; CDR3: CASSAQGPLLIYEQYF
V: TRBV19; J: TRBJ2-1; size: .; D: .; DNA: TGTGCCAGTAAAGCTGGTCCTAGACAGTTCTTC; CDR3: CASKAGPRQFF
V: TRBV10-3; J: TRBJ1-3; size: .; D: .; DNA: TGTGCCGTGAGAAAAGCGGAGGGAAACACCATATATTTT; CDR3: CAVRKAEGNTIYF
V: TRBV5-1; J: TRBJ2-5; size: few; D: TRBD2; DNA: TGCGCCAGCAGCTTGGCGGGGACTAGCGGGAAAGAGACCCAGTACTTC; CDR3: CASSLAGTSGKETQYF
V: TRBV29-1; J: TRBJ1-2; size: many; D: TRBD1; DNA: TGCAGCGGCGGACAGGGTGACTATGGCTACACCTTC; CDR3: CSGGQGDYGYTF
V: TRBV5-1; J: TRBJ1-1; size: .; D: .; DNA: TGCGCCAGCAGCTTGGCCGGCGGAATTGAAGCTTTCTTT; CDR3: CASSLAGGIEAFF
V: TRBV18; J: TRBJ2-5; size: .; D: TRBD2; DNA: TGTGCCAGCTCACCTCAGAGTAGCGGGATGTCAGAGACCCAGTACTTC; CDR3: CASSPQSSGMSETQYF
V: TRBV11-2; J: TRBJ2-5; size: .; D: .; DNA: TGTGCCAGCAGCCTCTCGGATGGGGAGACCCAGTACTTC; CDR3: CASSLSDGETQYF
V: TRBV11-2; J: TRBJ1-3; size: .; D: TRBD1; DNA: TGTGCCAGCAGTTCGGACAGGGTCGTGCGAAACACCATATATTTT; CDR3: CASSSDRVVRNTIYF
V: TRBV27; J: TRBJ1-2; size: .; D: .; DNA: TGTGCCAGCAGATTGAGGGACGGCTATGGCTACACCTTC; CDR3: CASRLRDGYGYTF
V: TRBV7-9; J: TRBJ2-5; size: once; D: .; DNA: TGTGCCAGCAGCTTAGTCTACAGCCAAGAGACCCAGTACTTC; CDR3: CASSLVYSQETQYF
V: TRBV6-1; J: TRBJ2-4; size: .; D: .; DNA: TGTGCCAGCAGTGAAGGCTGGGGTCAGTACTTC; CDR3: CASSEGWGQYF
V: TRBV2; J: TRBJ1-4; size: many; D: .; DNA: TGTGCCAGCAGTGGAAGGAATGAAAAACTGTTTTTT; CDR3: CASSGRNEKLFF
V: TRBV7-9; J: TRBJ2-1; size: many; D: .; DNA: TGTGCCAGCAGCTTTATGGACGGATTAGAGTTCTTC; CDR3: CASSFMDGLEFF
V: TRBV29-1; J: TRBJ2-1; size: many; D: TRBD1; DNA: TGCAGCGTTGAAGGACAGGGTTATTACAATGAGCAGTTCTTC; CDR3: CSVEGQGYYNEQFF
V: TRBV18; J: TRBJ2-1; size: few; D: .; DNA: TGTGCCAGCTCACTCAATTCCCATGGTAGTGAGGAGCAGTTCTTC; CDR3: CASSLNSHGSEEQFF
V: TRBV6-2/TRBV6-3; J: TRBJ1-6; size: .; D: .; DNA: TGTGCCAGCAGTTATACAGTTTCCTCACCCCTCCACTTT; CDR3: CASSYTVSSPLHF
V: TRBV7-2; J: TRBJ2-7; size: few; D: TRBD2; DNA: TGTGCCAGCAGCTTAGAATATATCGGCGGGAGGGCCTACGAGCAGTACTTC; CDR3: CASSLEYIGGRAYEQYF
V: TRBV7-2; J: TRBJ2-7; size: .; D: TRBD2; DNA: TGTGCCAGCGGCCGATCACGGGGGGGTCACGAGCAGTACTTC; CDR3: CASGRSRGGHEQYF
V: TRBV2; J: TRBJ2-1; size: .; D: TRBD2; DNA: TGTGCCAGCAGTGGACTAGCTACCTACAATGAGCAGTTCTTC; CDR3: CASSGLATYNEQFF
V: TRBV5-1; J: TRBJ2-3; size: few; D: TRBD2; DNA: TGCGCCAGCAGCGGGGGACTAGGCACAGATACGCAGTATTTT; CDR3: CASSGGLGTDTQYF